The subject of this entry is one T cell receptor beta chain. MiXCR, run by TCRdb on the RT-PCR reads, gives a single entry per CDR3 protein. The profile shows about 680,000 distinct CDR3 sequences, more than 13% of them singletons. V lost 5 bases, J lost 6 bases, and 13 bases stayed unmatched. This CDR3 is 16 amino acids long. The germline V gene encodes CDR1 SGHTA and CDR2 FQGTGA. The sample comprised memory CD4+ T cells from blood. This receptor was identified in a female donor in good health, serving as a healthy control. The chain is built from TRBV7-3 and TRBJ2-1; TRBD1 matches at 7 bases. Written as DNA, the CDR3 is TGTGCCAGCAGCGGACGAGGGGGCGCGTCTTCCAATGAGCAGTTCTTC. Its protein product is CASSGRGGASSNEQFF.